These 20 T cell receptor beta chains originate from one sample sequenced in a study of T cells in Graves' hyperthyroidism and ophthalmopathy. Amplification targeted TCR beta CDR3 regions from RNA transcripts. First-round RT-PCR targeting the TCR CDR3 was performed with the HTBI primer set. TCRdb ran MiXCR on the multiplex PCR reads and lists one entry per CDR3 protein. The sample holds 550,000 to 800,000 distinct CDR3 sequences, 15% to 20% seen once. The sequenced sample was blood. The origin of the receptors is a man aged 50 or older with Graves' hyperthyroidism.

This clonotype was seen repeatedly, ten times or more. This sequence joins TRBV2 and TRBJ2-7; perhaps TRBD2 as D (6 bases). The germline V gene encodes CDR1 SNHLY and CDR2 FYNNEI. The CDR3 length is 12 residues. Trimming stripped 3 bases from V and 7 bases from J, with 10 bases between. The DNA for the CDR3 is TGTGCCAGCAGTGATCGGGGGTGGGAGCAGTACTTC. The encoded protein is CASSDRGWEQYF. The whole variable domain, remainder taken from reference TRBV2 and TRBJ2-7, is EPEVTQTPSHQVTQMGQEVILRCVPISNHLYFYWYRQILGQKVEFLVSFYNNEISEKSEIFDDQFSVERPDGSNFTLKIRSTKLEDSAMYFCASSDRGWEQYFGPGTRLTVT.

The V gene is TRBV24-1, the J gene TRBJ2-1; 12 nucleotides align to TRBD2. Germline CDR1 KGHDR, CDR2 SFDVKD. The CDR3 is 16 amino acids. J was trimmed by 2 bases and V by 5 bases; bases with no gene match: 3. The CDR3 bases are TGTGCCACCAGTGGTTGGACTAGCGGGGCCTACAATGAGCAGTTCTTC. This encodes CATSGWTSGAYNEQFF.

The V call is TRBV27, the J call TRBJ2-7; 8 nucleotides align to TRBD2. CDR3 length equals 12 residues. V trimming: 10 bases; J trimming: 1 base; junction bases outside the gene matches: 3. Germline CDR1 and CDR2: MNHEY and SMNVEV (reference sequence). CDR3 coding DNA: TGTGCCACGCGGGAGGCATCCTACGAGCAGTACTTC. This codes for CATREASYEQYF.

The CDR3 is CASSPPMTGESQPQHF. For the CDR3, the DNA is TGTGCCAGCAGTCCACCAATGACAGGGGAAAGTCAGCCCCAGCATTTT. The chain links TRBV28 to TRBJ1-5; 8 nucleotides agree with TRBD1. Trimming took 5 bases from V and 6 from J; bases not matched to a gene: 12. From germline, CDR1 is MDHEN and CDR2 SYDVKM. CDR3 length equals 16 residues.

About this clonotype: Relative to the germline gene, one junction end is altered; a read error may explain this. J is TRBJ2-6 and V is TRBV29-1; D is ambiguous. Germline V lookup: CDR1 SQVTM, CDR2 ANQGSEA. This CDR3 comprises 21 residues. CDR3 bases: TGCAGAGTTGAAGTCACCCCGGCGGCCTACCCCCCACGCTCTGGGGCCAACGTCCTGACTTTC. Its translation: CRVEVTPAAYPPRSGANVLTF.

There are many counts of this clonotype. The chain recombines TRBV28 with TRBJ2-7, with TRBD1 matching 7 bases. The junction had 9 bases not matched to a gene; V was cut back by 7 bases and J by 3 bases. Germline lookup yields CDR1 MDHEN and CDR2 SYDVKM. The CDR3 contains 14 residues. CDR3 residues: CASTHGTELYEQYF. CDR3 DNA: TGTGCCAGCACTCATGGGACAGAACTCTACGAGCAGTACTTC.

This clonotype was counted only a few times. The V gene is TRBV19, the J gene TRBJ2-7; D gene unclear. Germline V gives CDR1 LNHDA, CDR2 SQIVND (reference sequence). V was shortened by 7 bases and J by 2 bases, with 18 bases between the two germline ends. This CDR3 is 15 amino acids long. CDR3 sequence (DNA): TGTGCCAGTACCCCGACTCCTACAGACCCCTACGAGCAGTACTTC. Protein product: CASTPTPTDPYEQYF.

This clonotype occurred many times. V usage is TRBV7-2 and J usage is TRBJ2-1; D is unclear. CDR3 length: 13 residues. Per germline, CDR1 SGHTA and CDR2 FQGNSA. V was trimmed by 1 base and J by 5 bases, leaving 6 bases between them. CDR3 nucleotides: TGTGCCAGCAGCTTAGGTAAACACAATGAGCAGTTCTTC. It specifies CASSLGKHNEQFF.

The chain links TRBV7-9 to TRBJ1-5; unclear D gene. The germline V and J ends were trimmed by 5 bases and 4 bases, with 12 bases remaining between them. Germline loops: CDR1 SEHNR, CDR2 FQNEAQ (reference sequence). The CDR3 sequence is 14 residues long. Here the CDR3 DNA reads TGTGCCAGCAGCAAGGGCTTAGGGAATCAGCCCCAGCATTTT. Amino acid sequence: CASSKGLGNQPQHF.

This chain connects TRBV24-1 to TRBJ1-5; no firm D call. Trimming left V 4 bases short and J 3 bases short, with 15 bases between. Germline V gives CDR1 KGHDR, CDR2 SFDVKD. The CDR3 extends over 16 amino acids. In DNA form, the CDR3 reads TGTGCCACCAGTGACCCAAGAGGGAGGGCCAATCAGCCCCAGCATTTT. Residues: CATSDPRGRANQPQHF.

This clonotype has a handful of counts. The V gene is TRBV20-1, the J gene TRBJ2-7; 12 nucleotides align to TRBD1. The CDR3 is 13 residues long. CDR1 and CDR2 from the germline V gene are DFQATT and SNEGSKA (reference sequence). Trimming removed 8 bases from V and 3 bases from J; junction bases left unmatched: 5. CDR3 in DNA: TGCAGTACGGGACAGGGGGCGGGCTACGAGCAGTACTTC. It specifies CSTGQGAGYEQYF.

The CDR3 loop is CSASGSDGYTF. In nucleotides, the CDR3 is TGCAGTGCTAGCGGGAGCGATGGCTACACCTTC. This chain joins TRBV20-1 and TRBJ1-2; no clear D gene. CDR1 DFQATT and CDR2 SNEGSKA come from the germline V gene (reference sequence). The CDR3 is 11 residues long. Trimming left V 3 bases short and J 6 bases short, with 8 bases between.

This sequence joins TRBV6-2 or TRBV6-3 and TRBJ2-7; 8 bases fit TRBD2. Looked up from germline, CDR1 is MNHEY and CDR2 is SVGEGT. The CDR3 runs 14 residues. Trimming took 6 bases from V and 6 from J; bases not matched to a gene: 10. The CDR3 loop reads CASRLPAGAREQYF. CDR3 coding DNA: TGTGCCAGCAGGCTACCAGCGGGAGCTCGCGAGCAGTACTTC.

Only one count was recorded for this clonotype. The J gene is TRBJ2-5, the V gene TRBV9; 7 bases are a match to TRBD1. The CDR3 is 13 amino acids. The V segment lost 3 bases and the J segment 3 bases; nucleotides outside the gene matches: 2. Germline CDR1 SGDLS, CDR2 YYNGEE. The CDR3 sequence: CASSAGTEETQYF. CDR3 in DNA: TGTGCCAGCAGCGCCGGGACAGAAGAGACCCAGTACTTC.

This clonotype was observed at least ten times. The chain uses TRBV12-3 or TRBV12-4 and TRBJ2-1, with D maybe TRBD1 (7 bases). The CDR3 length is 16 residues. V gave up 4 bases and J gave up 8 bases, with 21 bases separating them. The CDR3 is CASSSPLEGAYDEQFF. Written as DNA, the CDR3 is TGTGCCAGCAGTTCCCCTCTGGAGGGGGCTTACGATGAGCAGTTCTTC.

This clonotype was detected ten times or more. This chain links TRBV6-1 with TRBJ1-1; D is uncertain. Trimming left V 5 bases short and J 1 base short, with 11 bases between. CDR3 length: 14 amino acids. CDR1 is MNHNS and CDR2 is SASEGT in the germline V gene. As DNA, the CDR3 is TGTGCCAGCAGTCTCACAGCGACGAACACTGAAGCTTTCTTT. It encodes CASSLTATNTEAFF.

The chain is built from TRBV6-2 or TRBV6-3 and TRBJ2-1, with 13 bases identical to TRBD2. V lost 5 bases to trimming and J lost 7 bases; unmatched junction nucleotides: 5. The CDR3 is 15 amino acids. The germline CDR1 and CDR2 sequences are MNHEY and SVGEGT. The CDR3 DNA reads as TGTGCCAGCAGTCCGACTAGCGGGAGGCCTAATGAGCAGTTCTTC. Residues: CASSPTSGRPNEQFF.

At least ten counts were recorded for this clonotype. CDR3: CASRILLSYEQYF. Here the CDR3 DNA reads TGTGCCAGCAGGATACTCCTATCCTACGAGCAGTACTTC. This chain links TRBV2 with TRBJ2-7, with unresolved D. Trimming shortened V by 6 bases and J by 1 base, and 10 bases separated the two germline ends. The CDR3 totals 13 residues. CDR1 is SNHLY and CDR2 is FYNNEI in the germline V gene.

A word on this clonotype: A read error may be the cause here, since a much bigger clone is one base away. The rearrangement joins TRBV20-1 to TRBJ1-2, with a tentative D call TRBD1 (5 bases). Germline values: CDR1 DFQATT, CDR2 SNEGSKA (reference sequence). This CDR3 is built from 12 residues. CDR3 sequence: CSATRDVYGHTF. The CDR3 DNA reads TGCAGTGCTACAAGGGACGTCTATGGCCACACCTTC.

The rearrangement links TRBV5-1 to TRBJ2-5; D might be TRBD1 or TRBD2, each matching 5 bases. Trimming removed 6 bases at V and 1 base at J, with 13 bases between. The CDR3 is 14 residues long. Germline CDR1 is SGHRS and CDR2 is YFSETQ. The chain's CDR3 is CASNRDGLQETQYF. The CDR3 coding sequence is TGCGCCAGCAATAGGGACGGTCTCCAAGAGACCCAGTACTTC.